Presented here are 23 T cell receptor beta chains from one specimen sequenced in a study of post-analysis software for immune sequencing data. Their antigens are not known. Libraries were made from TCR beta cDNA, and they carried unique molecular identifiers. TCRdb re-called the PCR reads through MiXCR, storing one row per CDR3 protein. The repertoire includes about 200,000 distinct CDR3 sequences, 29% of them detected once, and around 3.2% sits in the top ten. Study results and limitations: About 5 TRBV segments occurring more often in patients than controls included TRBV5-6, TRBV5-1 and TRBV20-1.

Source material: blood. The receptors shown here come from a girl aged 2 to 17 with multiple sclerosis.

There are many counts of this clonotype. The V gene is TRBV28, the J gene TRBJ2-1; 16 bases agree with TRBD2. Germline V gene data show CDR1 as MDHEN and CDR2 as SYDVKM. V shed 6 bases and J 9 bases; nucleotides not matched to a gene: 2. The CDR3 has 14 amino acids. The CDR3 region has the DNA TGTGCCAGCAGGGGGACTAGCGGGAGGGGTGAGCAGTTCTTC. Amino acids: CASRGTSGRGEQFF.

This clonotype was picked up a small number of times. V gene TRBV7-8 combines with J gene TRBJ2-1; unclear D gene. Germline V lookup: CDR1 SGHVS, CDR2 FQNEAQ. V lost 1 base, J lost 0 bases, and 7 bases lay in between. This CDR3 region has 15 residues. The CDR3 region is CASSLGVNSYNEQFF. CDR3 nucleotides: TGTGCCAGCAGCTTAGGAGTTAACTCCTACAATGAGCAGTTCTTC.

This clonotype has a count of ten or more. V and J are TRBV5-5 and TRBJ2-1, with 7 bases identical to TRBD2. This CDR3 has 17 amino acids. With V trimmed by 3 bases and J by 6 bases, 15 bases remained unmatched. Germline CDR1 and CDR2: SGHKS and YYEKEE (reference sequence). CDR3 bases: TGTGCCAGCAGCTACCTATTCGCGGGACTACTATTCAATGAGCAGTTCTTC. Residues: CASSYLFAGLLFNEQFF.

The J gene is TRBJ1-1, the V gene TRBV29-1; no clear D gene. V gave up 1 base and J gave up 1 base, with 7 bases separating them. The CDR3 extends over 13 amino acids. CDR1 SQVTM and CDR2 ANQGSEA come from the germline V gene. The CDR3 region is CSVEGTANTEAFF. The CDR3 coding sequence is TGCAGCGTTGAAGGCACAGCGAACACTGAAGCTTTCTTT.

This clonotype was seen ten or more times. V usage is TRBV7-2 and J usage is TRBJ2-4; tentatively, D is TRBD1 or TRBD2 (5 bases each). Per germline, CDR1 SGHTA and CDR2 FQGNSA. This CDR3 comprises 17 residues. Trimming removed 5 bases from V and 0 bases from J, with 17 bases in between. CDR3 amino acids: CASSAQPGSGAKNIQYF. DNA for the CDR3: TGTGCCAGCAGCGCCCAGCCAGGGAGTGGAGCCAAAAACATTCAGTACTTC.

Comments on this clonotype: One end of the junction is discordant with germline, which a read error may explain. V and J are TRBV7-2 and TRBJ1-1; D call uncertain. This CDR3 has 14 amino acids. Germline V gene lookup returns CDR1 SGHTA and CDR2 FQGNSA. The CDR3 DNA follows: TGTGCCAGCACCCAAAGGTCTGGAGACACCGAAGCTTTCTTT. Its translation: CASTQRSGDTEAFF.

This clonotype has at least ten counts. The chain is built from TRBV3-1 and TRBJ2-7; D might be TRBD1 (6 bases). The V gene's germline CDR1 is LGHDT and CDR2 YNNKEL (reference sequence). The CDR3 length is 13 residues. Trimming pared 1 base from V and 2 bases from J, leaving 6 bases between. CDR3 coding DNA: TGTGCCAGCAGCCAAGGGACAGCCTACGAGCAGTACTTC. Its protein product is CASSQGTAYEQYF.

This rearrangement joins TRBV14 to TRBJ2-3; D gene ambiguous. Germline values: CDR1 SGHDN, CDR2 FVKESK. Trimming removed 1 base from V and 4 bases from J, with 6 bases in between. The CDR3 length is 13 residues. CDR3 residues: CASSQVYADTQYF. The CDR3 DNA reads TGTGCCAGCAGCCAAGTTTATGCAGATACGCAGTATTTT.

This clonotype was observed a few times. V usage is TRBV29-1 and J usage is TRBJ2-5; the match to TRBD2 covers 9 bases. The ends lost 3 bases at V and 11 bases at J; junction bases unmatched: 4. Germline loops: CDR1 SQVTM, CDR2 ANQGSEA. CDR3 size: 11 residues. The CDR3 is CSVDAGGRQYF. In DNA form, the CDR3 reads TGCAGCGTTGATGCGGGGGGGAGACAGTACTTC.

The CDR3 here is CASSLEKAGNEQFF. CDR3 nucleotides: TGCGCCAGCAGCTTGGAAAAGGCCGGCAATGAGCAGTTCTTC. This sequence joins TRBV5-1 and TRBJ2-1; no clear D. The V gene lost 0 bases and the J gene lost 6 bases, with 10 bases spanning the gap. Germline V gene sequence: CDR1 SGHRS, CDR2 YFSETQ. The CDR3 is made up of 14 amino acids.

This clonotype has ten or more counts. This chain links TRBV6-1 with TRBJ2-1; 7 bases agree with TRBD2. Germline CDR1 is MNHNS and CDR2 is SASEGT. The CDR3 sequence is 17 residues long. Unmatched junction bases numbered 10, after V lost 3 bases and J lost 2 bases. CDR3 in amino acids: CASSDRVGGSTYNEQFF. CDR3 coding DNA: TGTGCCAGCAGTGATCGGGTGGGCGGGAGCACCTACAATGAGCAGTTCTTC.

The chain employs TRBV5-1 and TRBJ2-1, with TRBD1 identical over 10 bases. V lost 10 bases, J lost 3 bases, and 10 bases stayed unmatched. Germline assignment: CDR1 SGHRS and CDR2 YFSETQ. The CDR3 has 15 residues. The CDR3 sequence is CADSTTGGVYNEQFF. The CDR3 coding sequence is TGCGCCGACAGCACGACAGGGGGCGTCTACAATGAGCAGTTCTTC.

In its sample, this clonotype was seen many times. V and J are TRBV29-1 and TRBJ2-5; D is ambiguous. The CDR3 has 15 residues. The V and J ends lost 1 base and 2 bases respectively, with 14 bases between them. CDR1 and CDR2 (germline): SQVTM, ANQGSEA. CDR3 sequence: CSVEGNYYAQETQYF. In nucleotides, the CDR3 is TGCAGCGTTGAAGGGAACTACTATGCTCAAGAGACCCAGTACTTC.

With regard to this clonotype: A much larger clone is a single base away; this may be a read error. The chain joins TRBV7-2 to TRBJ2-1; D remains ambiguous. CDR3 length: 13 residues. V dropped 2 bases and J dropped 10 bases, with 12 bases sitting between them. Germline CDR1 SGHTA, CDR2 FQGNSA. CDR3 residues: CTSSLFRQEEQFF. CDR3 nucleotide sequence: TGTACCAGCAGCTTATTCCGCCAGGAGGAGCAGTTCTTC.

This clonotype was seen a handful of times. The chain links TRBV6-1 to TRBJ1-2; D remains ambiguous. The germline V and J ends were trimmed by 5 bases and 4 bases, with 11 bases remaining between them. This CDR3 is built from 13 residues. Germline CDR1 is MNHNS and CDR2 is SASEGT. CDR3 region: CASSSAGFYGYTF. CDR3 nucleotides: TGTGCCAGCAGTTCAGCCGGCTTCTATGGCTACACCTTC.

In its sample, this clonotype was seen many times. This sequence joins TRBV12-3 or TRBV12-4 and TRBJ2-3, with a possible D match to TRBD2 (5 bases). V was clipped by 6 bases and J by 2 bases, with 15 bases between them. The CDR3 runs to 15 residues. Here the CDR3 reads CASSLWTEPTDTQYF. CDR3 DNA: TGTGCCAGCAGCCTATGGACTGAACCCACAGATACGCAGTATTTT.

The chain links TRBV7-2 to TRBJ2-3, with D possibly TRBD2 on 7 matching bases. V dropped 2 bases and J dropped 1 base, with 13 bases sitting between them. The CDR3 has 16 amino acids. Germline assignment: CDR1 SGHTA and CDR2 FQGNSA. In nucleotides, the CDR3 is TGTGCCAGCAGCTTATATCGGGGGGCCGGCACAGATACGCAGTATTTT. It specifies CASSLYRGAGTDTQYF.

This clonotype has just one count. One base away lies a much larger clone, so this may be a sequencing read error. The chain couples TRBV2 to TRBJ1-2, with D unresolved. Germline lookup yields CDR1 SNHLY and CDR2 FYNNEI. This CDR3 comprises 13 residues. For the CDR3, the DNA is TGTGCCAGCAGTGTTGAGGCTGGTTATGGCTACGCCTTC. It specifies CASSVEAGYGYAF.

The gene calls are TRBV12-3 or TRBV12-4 and TRBJ2-3, with D tentatively TRBD2 (6 bases). V gave up 7 bases and J gave up 8 bases, with 22 bases separating them. The CDR3 runs to 15 residues. The CDR3 bases are TGTGCCAGCAACTCCCAACTAGGGAGGCTGGGTACGCAGTATTTT. This codes for CASNSQLGRLGTQYF.

The chain employs TRBV28 and TRBJ2-1; D perhaps matches TRBD2 (6 bases). The CDR3 loop spans 15 amino acids. Germline V gene lookup returns CDR1 MDHEN and CDR2 SYDVKM. The germline V and J ends were trimmed by 4 bases and 6 bases, with 16 bases remaining between them. This chain's CDR3 is CASSYDGSGFNEQFF. CDR3 DNA sequence: TGTGCCAGCAGTTATGATGGTAGCGGTTTCAATGAGCAGTTCTTC.

This clonotype was seen more than once but under ten times. This rearrangement joins TRBV7-6 to TRBJ2-5, with 8 bases identical to TRBD2. The CDR3 sequence is 15 residues long. Germline V CDR1 and CDR2: SGHVS, FNYEAQ. V lost 5 bases, J lost 5 bases, and 10 bases stayed unmatched. CDR3 sequence: CASSPRSLAGETQYF. CDR3 DNA sequence: TGTGCCAGCAGCCCGAGGTCCCTAGCGGGCGAGACCCAGTACTTC.

In its sample, this clonotype was seen a few times. CDR3 sequence: CASSSAPQGLGGELFF. The CDR3 DNA sequence: TGCGCCAGCAGCTCGGCACCGCAGGGCTTGGGCGGGGAGCTGTTTTTT. The chain joins TRBV5-1 to TRBJ2-2; possibly TRBD1 for D (5 bases). This CDR3 has 16 amino acids. V was cut by 3 bases and J by 7 bases, with 19 bases left in between. Germline CDR1 is SGHRS and CDR2 is YFSETQ.

The gene calls are TRBV6-5 and TRBJ1-3; TRBD1 is a possible D gene (5 bases). This CDR3 is 16 amino acids long. V shed 5 bases and J shed 0 bases, with 14 bases lying between them. The germline CDR1 and CDR2 sequences are MNHEY and SVGAGI. Here the CDR3 reads CASSLTGLSSGNTIYF. Here the CDR3 DNA reads TGTGCCAGCAGTCTAACGGGACTCAGCTCTGGAAACACCATATATTTT.